The clone carrying this TCR beta chain was seen ten or more times. TCRdb re-called the RT-PCR reads with MiXCR, one entry per CDR3 protein. The sample has more than 450,000 distinct CDR3 sequences; 6% to 9% are singletons. This specimen belongs to a study of response to subunit inactivated influenza vaccine. The germline V and J ends were trimmed by 0 bases and 2 bases, with 15 bases remaining between them. Looked up from germline, CDR1 is DFQATT and CDR2 is SNEGSKA (reference sequence). This CDR3 contains 16 residues. The origin of this receptor is a man aged 45-69 years who received an inactivated influenza vaccine. The chain carries TRBV20-1 and TRBJ2-3; D might be TRBD1 (6 bases). The material sequenced was PBMCs from blood, taken less than 30 months after vaccination. The CDR3 protein is CSARDPRTAPTDTQYF. CDR3 DNA sequence: TGCAGTGCTAGAGATCCTCGGACAGCACCCACAGATACGCAGTATTTT.